A selection of T cell receptor beta chains follows, all from one sample in a study of T cell responses to AZD1222 COVID-19 vaccine. Some clones are missing from TCRdb's copy, which holds only in-frame ones; the method was immunoSEQ multiplex PCR. This sample has about 140,000 clones, with 92% found just once. Specimen: peripheral blood, collected on day 0 of AZD1222 vaccination. The receptors stem from an adult in good health. The CDR3 runs from the conserved cysteine through the conserved F or W. A D gene is named only where the DNA matches it firmly. Some rows mark clone size as missing; the rest say once, few, many or name a class of expanded clone.

v_gene	d_gene	abundance	j_gene	CDR3aa	CDR3nt
TRBV10-3	-	-	TRBJ1-2	CAISNQPTVSGGYTF	TGTGCCATCAGTAATCAACCGACGGTTAGCGGTGGCTACACCTTC
TRBV7-9	TRBD2	-	TRBJ2-1	CASSLTGLAGRVEQFF	TGTGCCAGCAGCTTAACGGGACTAGCGGGACGGGTCGAGCAGTTCTTC
TRBV10-3	-	-	TRBJ2-2	CAISESVATGELFF	TGTGCCATCAGTGAGTCAGTGGCTACCGGGGAGCTGTTTTTT
TRBV5-6	-	-	TRBJ2-1	CASSYFLGLVSDEQFF	TGTGCCAGCAGCTATTTCCTGGGACTGGTGAGCGATGAGCAGTTCTTC
TRBV7-9	TRBD2	few	TRBJ2-2	CASSGTSGSSNTGELFF	TGTGCCAGCAGCGGGACTAGCGGGAGCTCGAACACCGGGGAGCTGTTTTTT
TRBV6-1	-	-	TRBJ1-3	CASSEGRGIQPLPRNTIYF	TGTGCCAGCAGTGAAGGACGTGGAATCCAACCTCTTCCACGAAACACCATATATTTT
TRBV5-6	-	-	TRBJ1-5	CASSLRWGRDQPQHF	TGTGCCAGCAGCTTGCGTTGGGGTCGCGATCAGCCCCAGCATTTT
TRBV2	-	-	TRBJ2-1	CASRPGLGSYNEQFF	TGTGCCAGCAGGCCGGGTTTGGGGTCCTACAATGAGCAGTTCTTC
TRBV19	-	-	TRBJ1-5	CASSIGRNQPQHF	TGTGCCAGTAGTATCGGAAGGAATCAGCCCCAGCATTTT
TRBV5-1	TRBD1	-	TRBJ2-3	CASSGSDRGAADTQYF	TGCGCCAGCAGCGGGTCCGACAGGGGGGCGGCAGATACGCAGTATTTT
TRBV27	TRBD2	once	TRBJ2-3	CASRPEREWSTDTQYF	TGTGCCAGCAGACCAGAGCGGGAGTGGAGCACAGATACGCAGTATTTT
TRBV6-5	-	-	TRBJ1-2	CASSSRGGTTNGYTF	TGTGCCAGCAGTTCCCGCGGGGGGACCACGAATGGCTACACCTTC
TRBV2	TRBD2	-	TRBJ2-5	CASRQASGRKETQYF	TGTGCCAGCAGGCAGGCTAGCGGGAGGAAAGAGACCCAGTACTTC
TRBV28	TRBD1	-	TRBJ2-1	CASRSGTGSYNEQFF	TGTGCCAGCAGGTCCGGGACAGGCTCCTACAATGAGCAGTTCTTC